The 21 T cell receptor beta chains presented below share a single source sample, sequenced in a study of CD8+CD57+ T cells in acquired aplastic anemia. CD8+CD57+ cell expansion, shown by flow cytometry, had occurred in the patients selected for sequencing. Template material for TCR beta VDJ and CDR3 profiling consisted of genomic DNA. Using its own MiXCR run on the reads, TCRdb lists one record per CDR3 protein. The sample has some 140,000 distinct CDR3 sequences; about 48% are singletons. Sequenced sample: sorted CD4+, CD8+, or CD8+CD57+ T cells (not recorded which) from PBMCs. These receptors originate from a human donor with aplastic anemia.

This chain connects TRBV2 to TRBJ2-5; 10 bases match TRBD2. V shed 1 base, J shed 5 bases, and the junction held 7 bases outside the gene matches. CDR3 length: 16 residues. CDR1 is SNHLY and CDR2 is FYNNEI in the germline V gene. For the CDR3, the DNA is TGTGCCAGCAGTGAAGTAAGAGCGGGGGGGCCTGAGACCCAGTACTTC. Residues: CASSEVRAGGPETQYF. The whole variable domain, remainder taken from reference TRBV2 and TRBJ2-5, is EPEVTQTPSHQVTQMGQEVILRCVPISNHLYFYWYRQILGQKVEFLVSFYNNEISEKSEIFDDQFSVERPDGSNFTLKIRSTKLEDSAMYFCASSEVRAGGPETQYFGPGTRLLVL.

This clonotype has ten or more counts. The chain links TRBV19 to TRBJ2-7, with TRBD1 as a possible D gene (6 bases). Trimming stripped 3 bases from V and 6 bases from J, with 15 bases between. The CDR3 has 14 residues. The germline V gene has CDR1 LNHDA and CDR2 SQIVND (reference sequence). The CDR3 sequence: CASSMGHRAPEQYF. Here the CDR3 DNA reads TGTGCCAGTAGTATGGGGCACAGGGCTCCCGAGCAGTACTTC.

This clonotype was picked up many times. The chain carries TRBV7-6 and TRBJ1-2; D might be TRBD1 (5 bases). This CDR3 region has 15 residues. V gave up 5 bases and J gave up 4 bases, with 17 bases separating them. CDR1 SGHVS and CDR2 FNYEAQ come from the germline V gene. The CDR3 loop reads CASSENVGPGYGYTF. In DNA form, the CDR3 reads TGTGCCAGCAGCGAAAACGTGGGGCCCGGCTATGGCTACACCTTC.

The chain employs TRBV7-9 and TRBJ2-5; D not certain. V lost 7 bases and J 1 base, leaving 7 bases between the germline ends. This CDR3 comprises 12 residues. Germline V gene lookup returns CDR1 SEHNR and CDR2 FQNEAQ (reference sequence). The CDR3 nucleotides read TGTGCCAGCACCCTTAGCCAAGAGACCCAGTACTTC. Translating it yields CASTLSQETQYF. The full variable domain, completed using reference TRBV7-9 and TRBJ2-5, is DTGVSQNPRHKITKRGQNVTFRCDPISEHNRLYWYRQTLGQGPEFLTYFQNEAQLEKSRLLSDRFSAERPKGSFSTLEIQRTEQGDSAMYLCASTLSQETQYFGPGTRLLVL.

The chain joins TRBV11-2 to TRBJ2-1; 8 nucleotides line up with TRBD1. The V gene's germline CDR1 is SGHAT and CDR2 FQNNGV. This CDR3 has 15 amino acids. J was trimmed by 1 base and V by 5 bases; bases with no gene match: 4. CDR3 in DNA: TGTGCCAGCAGCCCGGACAGGGCATCCTACAATGAGCAGTTCTTC. This sequence encodes CASSPDRASYNEQFF.

The chain combines TRBV7-8 with TRBJ2-5; D may be TRBD2 (6 bases). The CDR3 contains 15 residues. Trimming cost V 1 base and J 2 bases, with 11 bases left between them. From germline, CDR1 is SGHVS and CDR2 FQNEAQ. CDR3 DNA sequence: TGTGCCAGCAGCTTAGATCTAGCGCCGCAAGAGACCCAGTACTTC. It is translated as CASSLDLAPQETQYF.

The chain has TRBV2 and TRBJ1-6; no reliable D call. The germline V gene encodes CDR1 SNHLY and CDR2 FYNNEI. The CDR3 contains 15 residues. Trimming took off 3 bases at V and 0 bases at J, with 6 bases between the two ends. The chain's CDR3 is CASSEGGSYNSPLHF. The CDR3 region has the DNA TGTGCCAGCAGTGAGGGTGGCTCCTATAATTCACCCCTCCACTTT. Together with reference TRBV2 and TRBJ1-6, the CDR3 gives the full variable domain: EPEVTQTPSHQVTQMGQEVILRCVPISNHLYFYWYRQILGQKVEFLVSFYNNEISEKSEIFDDQFSVERPDGSNFTLKIRSTKLEDSAMYFCASSEGGSYNSPLHFGNGTRLTVT.

This chain uses TRBV9 with TRBJ2-7; D possibly matches TRBD1 or TRBD2 (5 bases each). There are 13 residues in the CDR3. CDR1 is SGDLS, CDR2 YYNGEE, per germline. The V end was cut by 5 bases, the J end by 0 bases, with 9 bases between. Here the CDR3 reads CASRGVSSYEQYF. The CDR3, as DNA: TGTGCCAGCAGGGGGGTCAGCTCCTACGAGCAGTACTTC.

This clonotype showed up many times. This chain links TRBV9 with TRBJ1-5; D is undetermined. Between the trimmed V and J ends, which lost 4 bases and 9 bases, there was a span of 17 bases. Germline V lookup: CDR1 SGDLS, CDR2 YYNGEE. The CDR3 covers 14 residues. The DNA for the CDR3 is TGTGCCAGCAGCCCCCGCGACGCCGGGAGGCCCCAGCATTTT. Translation: CASSPRDAGRPQHF.

This clonotype appeared many times. The chain links TRBV20-1 to TRBJ2-2; the D gene is possibly TRBD2 (6 bases). The V gene's germline CDR1 is DFQATT and CDR2 SNEGSKA (reference sequence). V was pared by 4 bases and J by 1 base, with 16 bases between. The CDR3 contains 16 residues. Here the CDR3 DNA reads TGCAGTGCTATCCAGGAGGGCAGGGTGAACACCGGGGAGCTGTTTTTT. Protein product: CSAIQEGRVNTGELFF.

The table lists this clonotype with many counts. J is TRBJ2-7 and V is TRBV7-8, with TRBD2 matching over 12 bases. The germline V gene encodes CDR1 SGHVS and CDR2 FQNEAQ. V lost 4 bases, J lost 0 bases, and 4 bases stayed unmatched. This CDR3 has 16 residues. CDR3 amino acids: CASSSGLAGTSYEQYF. CDR3 sequence (DNA): TGTGCCAGCAGCTCTGGACTAGCGGGGACCTCCTACGAGCAGTACTTC.

The chain uses TRBV12-3 or TRBV12-4 and TRBJ2-1; 14 positions match TRBD2. The CDR3 spans 14 residues. The V gene end was trimmed by 6 bases and the J gene end by 10 bases; junction bases not matched to a gene: 5. The CDR3 region has the DNA TGTGCCAGCAGGGGACTAGCGGGGGATGGGGAGCAGTTCTTC. It codes for CASRGLAGDGEQFF.

Ten or more counts support this clonotype. The chain joins TRBV6-1 to TRBJ2-2; no firm D call. The V end lost 6 bases, the J end lost 1 base, and 12 bases lay between the germline ends. Germline CDR1 MNHNS, CDR2 SASEGT. This CDR3 comprises 15 residues. This CDR3 reads CASSPNLGNTGELFF. The CDR3 region has the DNA TGTGCCAGCAGCCCTAATTTGGGGAACACCGGGGAGCTGTTTTTT.

This clonotype showed up many times. The genes are TRBV19 and TRBJ2-1; D is undetermined. V gave up 3 bases and J gave up 0 bases, with 9 bases separating them. CDR1 LNHDA and CDR2 SQIVND come from the germline V gene (reference sequence). The CDR3 is 15 residues long. CDR3 nucleotides: TGTGCCAGTAGTATGCTCGCTGTCTCCTACAATGAGCAGTTCTTC. It specifies CASSMLAVSYNEQFF.

This clonotype has only one observation. V and J are TRBV20-1 and TRBJ1-4; 7 bases are shared with TRBD1. The CDR3 is 15 residues long. CDR1 is DFQATT, CDR2 SNEGSKA, per germline (reference sequence). The J segment lost 4 bases and the V segment lost 1 base, leaving 6 bases of the junction unmatched. The CDR3, as DNA: TGCAGTGCTAGAGCGCCGGGACAGAATAATGAAAAACTGTTTTTT. Protein product: CSARAPGQNNEKLFF.

The chain recombines TRBV7-9 with TRBJ2-5; D is possibly TRBD2 (6 bases). Germline V lookup: CDR1 SEHNR, CDR2 FQNEAQ (reference sequence). The CDR3 runs 14 residues. V shed 4 bases and J shed 5 bases, with 14 bases lying between them. CDR3 sequence (DNA): TGTGCCAGCAGCTCGACTAACGGGAGTGAGACCCAGTACTTC. Encoded protein: CASSSTNGSETQYF.

For this clonotype: This clone may be a read error of a much larger clone one base away. V is TRBV5-4 and J is TRBJ2-1; 15 bases agree with TRBD2. The CDR3 extends over 19 amino acids. Per germline, CDR1 SGHNT and CDR2 YYREEE (reference sequence). Here the CDR3 DNA reads TGTGCCAGCAGCTGGGGACTAGCGGGGGGTCTGATCTCCCACAATGAGCAGTTCTTC. As protein: CASSWGLAGGLISHNEQFF.

This clonotype was recorded many times. The chain combines TRBV15 with TRBJ2-1; D possibly uses TRBD1 or TRBD2 (6 bases each). Deletions cut 8 bases from V and 5 bases from J, with 13 bases between. CDR1 is LNHNV, CDR2 YYDKDF, per germline (reference sequence). The CDR3 length is 13 residues. The CDR3 loop is CATRGGMNNEQFF. For the CDR3, the DNA is TGTGCCACCCGAGGGGGGATGAACAATGAGCAGTTCTTC.

The chain recombines TRBV19 with TRBJ1-2; no clear D. Trimming removed 4 bases at V and 4 bases at J, with 7 bases between. This CDR3 has 12 amino acids. Germline V gene data show CDR1 as LNHDA and CDR2 as SQIVND (reference sequence). The DNA for the CDR3 is TGTGCCAGTAGTAAGGAGGGCTATGGCTACACCTTC. Protein product: CASSKEGYGYTF.

This clonotype was recorded many times. The rearrangement uses TRBV7-6 and TRBJ1-1, with D tentatively TRBD1 (5 bases). CDR1 is SGHVS and CDR2 is FNYEAQ in the germline V gene. This CDR3 comprises 14 residues. Trimming removed 2 bases at V and 0 bases at J, with 7 bases between. For the CDR3, the DNA is TGTGCCAGCAGCTTACAGGGCCTGAACACTGAAGCTTTCTTT. Its translation: CASSLQGLNTEAFF. The full variable domain, in which reference TRBV7-6 and TRBJ1-1 provide the parts outside the CDR3, is GAGVSQSPRYKVTKRGQDVALRCDPISGHVSLYWYRQALGQGPEFLTYFNYEAQQDKSGLPNDRFSAERPEGSISTLTIQRTEQRDSAMYRCASSLQGLNTEAFFGQGTRLTVV.

Notes on this clonotype: Being one base from a much bigger clone, this may be a read error. The rearrangement joins TRBV14 to TRBJ2-3; 8 bases agree with TRBD2. Germline values: CDR1 SGHDN, CDR2 FVKESK. This CDR3 is built from 18 residues. The CDR3 spells CASSLDSGAFFDTDAQYF. CDR3 DNA: TGTGCCAGCAGCCTCGATAGCGGGGCCTTCTTTGACACAGATGCGCAGTATTTT.